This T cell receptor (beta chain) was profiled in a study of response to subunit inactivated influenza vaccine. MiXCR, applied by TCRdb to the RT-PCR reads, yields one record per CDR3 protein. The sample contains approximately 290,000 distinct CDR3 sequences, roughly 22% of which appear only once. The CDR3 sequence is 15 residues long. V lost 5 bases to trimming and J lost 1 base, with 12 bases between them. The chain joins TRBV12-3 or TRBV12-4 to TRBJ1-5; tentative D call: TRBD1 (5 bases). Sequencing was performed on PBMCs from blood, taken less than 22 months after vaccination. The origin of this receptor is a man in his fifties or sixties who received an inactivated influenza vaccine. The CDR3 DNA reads TGTGCCAGCAGTCGAATTCGGGGGAGCAATCAGCCCCAGCATTTT. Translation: CASSRIRGSNQPQHF.